These 32 T cell receptor beta chains share one sample of origin, sequenced in a study of Graves' ophthalmopathy and Graves' hyperthyroidism (dated by TCRdb to about 2018). For sequencing, an Illumina HiSeq 2000 was employed. For repertoire sequencing, TCR beta CDR3 regions were amplified from RNA transcripts. The first round of RT-PCR was done with HTBI primers and the Qiagen OneStep RT-PCR kit, and was followed by a second round of multiplex PCR, then size selection and purification. The raw public data were reprocessed by TCRdb itself: fastp quality trimming at Q25, MiXCR clonotype calling, in-frame beta chains only. Rows with one shared CDR3 protein collapse into an entry with the most common genes and DNA. Across this sample there are hundreds of thousands of distinct CDR3 sequences, with approximately 39% seen only once. The ten biggest clones cover about 3.3% of the sample. The sequencing input was peripheral blood. The receptors stem from an adult man with Graves' ophthalmopathy.

This clonotype was picked up many times. In DNA, the CDR3 is TGTGCCAGCAGCGGGACCCTTGAGGCCCAGCATTTT. Its protein is CASSGTLEAQHF. The V gene is TRBV2, the J gene TRBJ1-5; D is possibly TRBD1 (5 bases). CDR3 length equals 12 residues. The V end lost 6 bases, the J end lost 11 bases, and 14 bases lay between the germline ends. Per the germline V gene, CDR1 is SNHLY and CDR2 is FYNNEI.

This clonotype was detected ten times or more. The V gene is TRBV15, the J gene TRBJ1-2; no reliable D call. This CDR3 has 12 amino acids. V lost 0 bases and J lost 3, with 2 bases in between. CDR1 and CDR2 (germline): LNHNV, YYDKDF (reference sequence). The CDR3 sequence: CATSRDDYGYTF. The CDR3 DNA sequence: TGTGCCACCAGCAGAGATGACTATGGCTACACCTTC.

Ten or more counts support this clonotype. The J gene is TRBJ1-2, the V gene TRBV29-1; D unresolved. Germline V CDR1 and CDR2: SQVTM, ANQGSEA. V dropped 2 bases and J dropped 8 bases, with 15 bases sitting between them. The CDR3 has 13 residues. The CDR3 here is CSVEISAAWGYTF. As DNA, the CDR3 is TGCAGCGTTGAAATATCGGCGGCCTGGGGCTACACCTTC.

This clonotype has ten or more counts. The chain is built from TRBV7-2 and TRBJ2-5; no clear D. Trimming stripped 3 bases from V and 1 base from J, with 6 bases between. Germline V CDR1 and CDR2: SGHTA, FQGNSA. This CDR3 has 13 residues. The CDR3 coding sequence is TGTGCCAGCAGCTTCCCTAGCCAAGAGACCCAGTACTTC. This codes for CASSFPSQETQYF.

V gene TRBV11-1 combines with J gene TRBJ2-3; no firm D call. There are 14 residues in the CDR3. Trimming stripped 3 bases from V and 3 bases from J, with 10 bases between. Germline V gives CDR1 SGHAT, CDR2 FQDESV (reference sequence). DNA for the CDR3: TGTGCCAGCAGCTTTGTGGGCCGGACAGATACGCAGTATTTT. It codes for CASSFVGRTDTQYF.

The rearrangement links TRBV7-3 to TRBJ2-1; a weak D match, TRBD2 (6 bases). The CDR3 consists of 14 residues. Germline lookup yields CDR1 SGHTA and CDR2 FQGTGA. V lost 1 base, J lost 8 bases, and 12 bases lay in between. The CDR3 loop is CASSLKAGRDEQFF. The CDR3 DNA is TGTGCCAGCAGCTTAAAGGCGGGACGTGATGAGCAGTTCTTC.

V is TRBV29-1 and J is TRBJ1-2; the D gene is possibly TRBD1 (5 bases). V was pared by 6 bases and J by 4 bases, with 15 bases between. From germline, CDR1 is SQVTM and CDR2 ANQGSEA. CDR3 size: 13 residues. The CDR3 region is CSVDPGASYGYTF. In DNA form, the CDR3 reads TGCAGCGTCGACCCCGGGGCTAGCTATGGCTACACCTTC. The full variable domain, in which reference TRBV29-1 and TRBJ1-2 provide the parts outside the CDR3, is SAVISQKPSRDICQRGTSLTIQCQVDSQVTMMFWYRQQPGQSLTLIATANQGSEATYESGFVIDKFPISRPNLTFSTLTVSNMSPEDSSIYLCSVDPGASYGYTFGSGTRLTVV.

The chain is built from TRBV10-3 and TRBJ1-2; the D is unclear. CDR1 is ENHRY and CDR2 is SYGVKD in the germline V gene. Trimming removed 8 bases from V and 4 bases from J, with 14 bases in between. This CDR3 spans 13 amino acids. The CDR3 DNA reads as TGTGCCATCCACGCCGGACGCCCCTATGGCTACACCTTC. Its translation: CAIHAGRPYGYTF.

A remark on this clonotype: An end of the junction does not agree with germline; a read error may underlie this. The V call is TRBV10-3, the J call TRBJ1-5, with D uncertain. Germline CDR1 reads ENHRY; CDR2 reads SYGVKD. The CDR3 length is 16 residues. Here the CDR3 DNA reads TGTGCCAGCAGTTCCCTGGGGAGCAGGTTGACGGAGACCCAGCATTTT. Translating gives CASSSLGSRLTETQHF.

This clonotype was detected a few times. V gene TRBV24-1 combines with J gene TRBJ2-7, with D possibly matching TRBD1 (6 bases). The J call is in doubt because the DNA end fits TRBJ2-1 better. This CDR3 spans 11 amino acids. From germline, CDR1 is KGHDR and CDR2 SFDVKD. The chain's CDR3 is CATSVGGEQFF. CDR3 bases: TGTGCCACCAGTGTAGGGGGTGAGCAGTTCTTC.

The sample holds many counts of this clonotype. The chain carries TRBV20-1 and TRBJ1-1, with TRBD1 as a possible D gene (5 bases). This CDR3 spans 14 amino acids. Germline CDR1 DFQATT, CDR2 SNEGSKA (reference sequence). V was clipped by 1 base and J by 1 base, with 10 bases between them. This CDR3 is CSARAITGNTEAFF. The CDR3, as DNA: TGCAGTGCTAGAGCTATAACAGGGAACACTGAAGCTTTCTTT.

The V call is TRBV7-6, the J call TRBJ1-4, with 7 nucleotides matching TRBD1. Germline assignment: CDR1 SGHVS and CDR2 FNYEAQ. The CDR3 consists of 15 residues. The ends lost 5 bases at V and 5 bases at J; junction bases unmatched: 8. The CDR3 sequence: CASSQGRQGNEKLFF. The CDR3 nucleotides read TGTGCCAGCAGCCAAGGCCGACAGGGCAATGAAAAACTGTTTTTT.

Many counts were recorded for this clonotype. The V gene is TRBV19, the J gene TRBJ1-5, with 7 bases identical to TRBD1. Germline-derived CDR1 and CDR2 are LNHDA and SQIVND (reference sequence). V lost 9 bases, J lost 1 base, and 6 bases stayed unmatched. The CDR3 is 14 amino acids. The CDR3 region is CASSSTGSNQPQHF. DNA of the CDR3: TGTGCCAGCAGCTCGACAGGGAGCAATCAGCCCCAGCATTTT.

The chain is built from TRBV7-2 and TRBJ1-1; no clear D. Germline CDR1 SGHTA, CDR2 FQGNSA. The CDR3 extends over 14 amino acids. V lost 1 base and J 5 bases, leaving 11 bases between the germline ends. The chain's CDR3 is CASSLGGIGTEAFF. The CDR3 coding sequence is TGTGCCAGCAGCTTAGGTGGGATTGGGACTGAAGCTTTCTTT.

The genes are TRBV12-3 or TRBV12-4 and TRBJ1-1; D is ambiguous. V shed 10 bases and J shed 3 bases, with 15 bases lying between them. The CDR3 spans 13 residues. The CDR3 DNA reads TGTGCCACACGCCCCGGGCGGGACACTGAAGCTTTCTTT. This sequence encodes CATRPGRDTEAFF.

This clonotype has a count of ten or more. The chain links TRBV10-3 to TRBJ2-2, with D perhaps TRBD1 or TRBD2 (5 bases each). The CDR3 consists of 17 residues. Germline loops: CDR1 ENHRY, CDR2 SYGVKD. Trimming left V 7 bases short and J 0 bases short, with 18 bases between. In DNA form, the CDR3 reads TGTGCCATCACGGCAGGGACGCCTACTACGAACACCGGGGAGCTGTTTTTT. It translates to CAITAGTPTTNTGELFF.

This clonotype was recorded once. The chain links TRBV29-1 to TRBJ1-1; 7 bases match TRBD1. Germline V CDR1 and CDR2: SQVTM, ANQGSEA. CDR3 length equals 13 residues. V lost 8 bases, J lost 1 base, and 7 bases stayed unmatched. This CDR3 is CSRTGTENTEAFF. The DNA for the CDR3 is TGCAGCAGGACAGGAACTGAGAACACTGAAGCTTTCTTT.

This clonotype was seen at least ten times. One base away lies a much larger clone, so this may be a sequencing read error. The chain is built from TRBV15 and TRBJ1-5; tentative D call: TRBD1 (6 bases). CDR3 length: 14 residues. Germline V gene lookup returns CDR1 LNHNV and CDR2 YYDKDF (reference sequence). V lost 1 base, J lost 6 bases, and 10 bases lay in between. The CDR3 loop is CATSRAGAGQPQHF. CDR3 nucleotide sequence: TGTGCCACCAGCAGAGCGGGGGCTGGTCAGCCCCAGCATTTT.

V is TRBV7-2 and J is TRBJ2-3, with no clear D. The V gene lost 5 bases and the J gene lost 7 bases, with 16 bases spanning the gap. The CDR3 extends over 14 amino acids. Germline V lookup: CDR1 SGHTA, CDR2 FQGNSA. CDR3 residues: CASSQANSFNTQYF. The CDR3 bases are TGTGCCAGCAGCCAAGCCAATAGCTTTAATACGCAGTATTTT. Variable domain in full (rest from reference TRBV7-2 and TRBJ2-3): GAGVSQSPSNKVTEKGKDVELRCDPISGHTALYWYRQSLGQGLEFLIYFQGNSAPDKSGLPSDRFSAERTGGSVSTLTIQRTQQEDSAVYLCASSQANSFNTQYFGPGTRLTVL.

V and J are TRBV10-3 and TRBJ1-5; 8 nucleotides align to TRBD1. The CDR3 length is 14 residues. Trimming at V came to 7 bases and at J to 11 bases, leaving 13 bases not matched to a gene. Germline V gene lookup returns CDR1 ENHRY and CDR2 SYGVKD. The CDR3 here is CAIMGQGARETQHF. The CDR3, as DNA: TGTGCCATCATGGGCCAGGGGGCTAGGGAGACCCAGCATTTT.

This clonotype was picked up a small number of times. This chain connects TRBV29-1 to TRBJ2-3; D ambiguous. V was trimmed by 3 bases and J by 6 bases, leaving 10 bases between them. Germline values: CDR1 SQVTM, CDR2 ANQGSEA. This CDR3 contains 12 residues. The chain's CDR3 is CSVDFSMDTQYF. The CDR3 bases are TGCAGCGTTGATTTTTCAATGGATACGCAGTATTTT.

Turning to this clonotype: A clone one base away is much larger, so this may be a read error. Given the absence of the conserved phenylalanine or tryptophan at the CDR3 end, a read error is likely. J is TRBJ2-5 and V is TRBV12-3 or TRBV12-4; D uncertain. This CDR3 spans 12 amino acids. As DNA, the CDR3 is TGTGCTAGTGGTTTGGATGGGGAGACCCAGTACGTC. This sequence encodes CASGLDGETQYV.

V gene TRBV7-8 combines with J gene TRBJ2-3, with D possibly being TRBD2 (5 bases). This CDR3 comprises 15 residues. Per germline, CDR1 SGHVS and CDR2 FQNEAQ. V gave up 3 bases and J gave up 4 bases, with 14 bases separating them. The CDR3 DNA is TGTGCCAGCAGCTTTCATGGAGGTTTGGCAGATACGCAGTATTTT. This sequence encodes CASSFHGGLADTQYF.

This clonotype was observed many times. This chain joins TRBV5-1 and TRBJ2-7; D might be TRBD1 (7 bases). Germline CDR1 and CDR2: SGHRS and YFSETQ. The ends were cut back, 3 bases at V and 0 bases at J, with 10 bases in the middle. The CDR3 loop spans 14 amino acids. Here the CDR3 DNA reads TGCGCCAGCAGCTGGGGGGACAGCTCCTACGAGCAGTACTTC. Its translation: CASSWGDSSYEQYF.

Comment on this clonotype: The germline gene is not matched at one end of the junction; a read error may be the cause. The chain couples TRBV7-9 to TRBJ1-6, with a weak D call TRBD1 (5 bases). The CDR3 runs to 17 residues. Germline CDR1 is SEHNR and CDR2 is FQNEAQ (reference sequence). The CDR3 coding sequence is TGCGCCAGCAGCTCGGCGGGACCGACCCAAAATAATTCACCCCTCCACTTT. Its protein product is CASSSAGPTQNNSPLHF.

This chain links TRBV20-1 with TRBJ2-7; a possible D gene is TRBD1 (5 bases). The end of the DNA aligns better with TRBJ2-1, so the J call may be wrong. The V gene's germline CDR1 is DFQATT and CDR2 SNEGSKA (reference sequence). CDR3 length equals 14 residues. In DNA form, the CDR3 reads TGCAGTGCTATCTCCGACAGTGCCTACAATGAGCAGTTCTTC. The encoded protein is CSAISDSAYNEQFF.

This clonotype came up a few times. The chain carries TRBV6-5 and TRBJ1-2; D is perhaps TRBD1 (5 bases). This CDR3 contains 15 residues. Germline V gives CDR1 MNHEY, CDR2 SVGAGI. Trimming pared 0 bases from V and 6 bases from J, leaving 14 bases between. CDR3 region: CASSYSSTERNGYTF. CDR3 in DNA: TGTGCCAGCAGTTACTCTTCGACAGAGAGGAATGGCTACACCTTC.

The chain couples TRBV14 to TRBJ2-7, with TRBD2 matching over 8 bases. The length of the CDR3 is 13 residues. Looked up from germline, CDR1 is SGHDN and CDR2 is FVKESK. The V gene end was trimmed by 6 bases and the J gene end by 9 bases; junction bases not matched to a gene: 10. The CDR3: CASRTGGANGQYF. In DNA form, the CDR3 reads TGTGCCAGCAGGACGGGAGGGGCGAACGGGCAGTACTTC.

The chain carries TRBV10-3 and TRBJ2-3; 9 bases are a match to TRBD2. V gave up 8 bases and J gave up 9 bases; unmatched junction bases: 12. Germline CDR1 ENHRY, CDR2 SYGVKD. This CDR3 has 14 amino acids. Here the CDR3 reads CAIASGTSRVTQYF. The DNA of the CDR3 is TGTGCCATCGCATCCGGGACTAGCAGGGTCACGCAGTATTTT.

In this sample, this clonotype turned up many times. The chain joins TRBV25-1 to TRBJ1-2; D gene unclear. V gave up 3 bases and J gave up 6 bases, with 8 bases separating them. The V gene's germline CDR1 is MGHDK and CDR2 SYGVNS. This CDR3 is 12 amino acids long. The CDR3, as DNA: TGTGCCAGCAGTGACCTCCGGAATGGCTACACCTTC. It encodes CASSDLRNGYTF.

This clonotype was detected a few times. The CDR3 loop reads CASTRDRGLYSPLHF. The CDR3 DNA sequence: TGTGCCAGCACCCGGGACAGGGGGTTGTATTCACCCCTCCACTTT. The genes are TRBV2 and TRBJ1-6; TRBD1 matches 11 bases. With 7 bases clipped from V and 8 bases from J, the junction kept 7 bases outside the gene matches. CDR1 and CDR2 (germline): SNHLY, FYNNEI. This CDR3 is built from 15 residues.

There are a few counts of this clonotype. The chain uses TRBV12-3 or TRBV12-4 and TRBJ2-7; 8 bases are shared with TRBD2. Germline trimming cut 2 bases from V and 5 bases from J; bases unmatched to any gene: 5. This CDR3 comprises 14 residues. The CDR3 DNA sequence: TGTGCCAGCAGTTTAAGGACTAGCCCGGACGAGCAGTACTTC. Protein: CASSLRTSPDEQYF.